What follows is one T cell receptor (beta chain) and its context. The junction had 8 bases not matched to a gene; V was cut back by 4 bases and J by 8 bases. The CDR3 contains 14 residues. TCRdb recomputed calls from the 5' RACE reads with MiXCR, one row per CDR3 protein. The table records about 240,000 distinct CDR3 sequences, 12% of them present only once. The data originate from a study of identical twins. These records were also assigned to another study, of yellow fever vaccine responses in identical twins.

Sequencing was carried out using memory (CD45RO+) T cells sorted from blood. This receptor was taken from a woman aged 18-29 years in good health. V usage is TRBV12-3 or TRBV12-4 and J usage is TRBJ2-4, with 7 bases lining up with TRBD1. The CDR3 DNA follows: TGTGCCAGCAGTTCCGAGACAGGGATATACATTCAGTACTTC. This encodes CASSSETGIYIQYF.